The sequence of this TCR beta chain was determined in a study of monozygotic twins with inflammatory bowel disease (dated by TCRdb to about 2019). With respect to the entire study: The full study comprised 28 monozygotic twin pairs: nine German pairs (four IBD-concordant, five IBD-discordant) and 19 IBD-discordant Danish pairs. Within discordant pairs, disease-associated traits were sought mainly by comparing IBD patients with their genetically identical healthy co-twins. Each individual had, on average, about 151 000 unique TCRalpha sequences and 181 000 unique TCRbeta sequences available for analysis.

From each donor, an approximately 2.3 ml peripheral blood sample was collected into PAXgene tubes and kept at -80 degrees C. Without any T cell sorting, total RNA was extracted from whole blood using the PAXgene blood miRNA kit on an automated QIAcube. Peripheral blood from monozygotic twin pairs, either concordant or discordant for inflammatory bowel disease, underwent deep TCRalpha and TCRbeta repertoire profiling that used unique molecular barcoding. Smoking habits were recorded for all twin pairs, with individuals classified as current, former or never smokers. For CDR1 and CDR2, the germline V gene (reference sequence) lists SEHNR and FQNEAQ. The CDR3 sequence holds 17 residues, the cysteine and phenylalanine included. No DNA has been recorded. Details on this clonotype: Its antigen target is currently unknown.

What the authors observed across the whole study: Concordant and discordant twins showed no difference in repertoire similarity, possibly because of limited statistical power. IBD patients had lower TCRbeta repertoire diversity, measured by the inverse Simpson index, than their healthy co-twins. The results gave no support for a single strong signal or clonotype linked to IBD. Distinction between different T cell subtypes could not be achieved in the analysis. Because patients were on differing immunosuppressive treatments, the repertoires may have picked up extra background noise and inter-individual variability. Compared with healthy twins, IBD patients had fewer clonotypes in common with other individuals, a difference most pronounced in patients showing signs of disease activity.

The library was obtained by 5' RACE. The input for every TCR library was 3,500 to 4,500 ng of total RNA. For each sample, cDNA synthesis was carried out in eight separate reactions using SMARTScribe reverse transcriptase. During cDNA synthesis, unique molecular identifiers containing a 6-nucleotide sample barcode were introduced by template switching. Amplification of TCRalpha and TCRbeta cDNA involved two nested PCRs of 16 and 9 cycles, and each PCR was followed by bead purification. Before amplification, the cDNA was treated with uracil DNA-glycosylase and purified using the QIAquick PCR purification kit. The second PCR was the step at which Illumina TruSeq-compatible adapters and sample-specific barcodes were added. Library quality and concentration were checked on TapeStation and Qubit, and libraries were pooled at roughly 5 ng each. Pooled libraries were sequenced on an Illumina HiSeq2500 single-index Rapid Run with 2 x 100 bp reads and custom sequencing primers. The original pipeline was this. UMI-based consensus assembly with MiGEC version 1.2.6 was used to correct PCR and sequencing errors. V(D)J alignment, clonotype assembly and CDR3 extraction were performed with MiXCR version 2.1.1. To normalise gene usage, clonotype sharing and MAIT/NKT TCR abundance, the analysis used the top 1000, 10 000 and 20 000 clonotypes per sample. Diversity was computed as the inverse Simpson index with the vegan R package after downsampling to 27 000 UMIs. Paired Mann-Whitney U tests on discordant twin pairs were used, with Benjamini-Hochberg multiple-testing correction. The reads were reprocessed in TCRdb, with one entry per CDR3 protein sequence and no accompanying DNA. The authors' filters were not applied to this entry. For this sample, the table gives some 450,000 distinct CDR3 sequences. More than 2% of the sample lies in the top ten.

This clonotype was obtained from a human donor with ulcerative colitis or Crohn's disease, or a healthy co-twin of an affected twin (not recorded which). The sample comprised blood. The chain is encoded by TRBV7-9 joined to TRBJ2-1. The CDR3 region reads CASSSSTTASSYNEQFF.